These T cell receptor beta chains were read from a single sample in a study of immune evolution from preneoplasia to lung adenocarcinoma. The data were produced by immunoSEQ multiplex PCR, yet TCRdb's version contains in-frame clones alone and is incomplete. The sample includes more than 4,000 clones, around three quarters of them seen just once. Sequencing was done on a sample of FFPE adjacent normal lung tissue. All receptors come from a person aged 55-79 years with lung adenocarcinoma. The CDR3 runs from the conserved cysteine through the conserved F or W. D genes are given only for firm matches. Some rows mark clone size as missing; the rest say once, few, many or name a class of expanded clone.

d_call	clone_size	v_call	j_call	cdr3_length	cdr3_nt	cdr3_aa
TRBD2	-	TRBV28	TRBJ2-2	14	TGTGCCAGCAGTCGGACTAGCGCAGCCGGGGAGCTGTTTTTT	CASSRTSAAGELFF
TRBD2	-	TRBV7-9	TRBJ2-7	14	TGTGCCAGCAGCCATGGTGGGGGGGCCTACGAGCAGTACTTC	CASSHGGGAYEQYF
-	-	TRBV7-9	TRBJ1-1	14	TGTGCCAGCAGCTTATCGGGTGAGGGCACTGAAGCTTTCTTT	CASSLSGEGTEAFF
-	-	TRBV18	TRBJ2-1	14	TGTGCCAGCTCACCAATCGGCAGGGTAAATGAGCAGTTCTTC	CASSPIGRVNEQFF
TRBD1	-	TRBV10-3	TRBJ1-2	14	TGTGCCATCAGTGAGTCGAGGGACAGGGGTGGCTACACCTTC	CAISESRDRGGYTF
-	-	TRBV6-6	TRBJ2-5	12	TGTGCCAGCCGACCCGAATGGGAGACCCAGTACTTC	CASRPEWETQYF
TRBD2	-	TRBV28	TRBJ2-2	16	TGTGCCAGCAGTGGCGGGACTAGCGGGTACACCGGGGAGCTGTTTTTT	CASSGGTSGYTGELFF
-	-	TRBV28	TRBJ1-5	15	TGTGCCAGCAGTTTTCCAGGGGCGGGGGGACAGCCCCAGCATTTT	CASSFPGAGGQPQHF
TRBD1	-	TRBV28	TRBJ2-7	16	TGTGCCAGCAGGGCACGCCGGGACAGGGGCGACGACGAGCAGTACTTC	CASRARRDRGDDEQYF
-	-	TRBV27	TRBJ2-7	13	TGTGCCAGCAGTTCCCCTAACTCCTACGAGCAGTACTTC	CASSSPNSYEQYF
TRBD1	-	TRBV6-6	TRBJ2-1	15	TGTGCCAGCAGTTACGGGACAGGGGCCTACAATGAGCAGTTCTTC	CASSYGTGAYNEQFF
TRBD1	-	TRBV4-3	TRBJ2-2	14	TGCGCCAGCAGCCCCCGGACAGGGGACGGGGAGCTGTTTTTT	CASSPRTGDGELFF
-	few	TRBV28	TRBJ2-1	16	TGTGCCAGCAATTCTCTGCTACCGAGCTCCTACAATGAGCAGTTCTTC	CASNSLLPSSYNEQFF
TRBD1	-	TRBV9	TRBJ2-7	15	TGTGCCAGCAATCGGGGACAGGGTGGGACCTACGAGCAGTACTTC	CASNRGQGGTYEQYF
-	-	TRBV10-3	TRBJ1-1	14	TGTGCCATCAGGGATCAGGGAATTGGGGCTGAAGCTTTCTTT	CAIRDQGIGAEAFF
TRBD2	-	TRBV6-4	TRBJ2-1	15	TGTGCCAGCAGTGACGGACTAGCGGGACAGAATGAGCAGTTCTTC	CASSDGLAGQNEQFF
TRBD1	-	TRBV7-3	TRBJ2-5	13	TGTGCCAGCAGCTTAAACAGGGGAGAGACCCAGTACTTC	CASSLNRGETQYF
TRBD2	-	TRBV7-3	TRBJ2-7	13	TGTGCCAGCAGCCGGGGGGGAACCAACGAGCAGTACTTC	CASSRGGTNEQYF
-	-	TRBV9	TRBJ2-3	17	TGTGCCAGCAGCGGCCACCCTCTAGCCGGAGGAGCAGATACGCAGTATTTT	CASSGHPLAGGADTQYF
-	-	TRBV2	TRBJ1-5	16	TGTGCCAGCAGTTTCCTGGCCCGGGGTAGCAATCAGCCCCAGCATTTT	CASSFLARGSNQPQHF
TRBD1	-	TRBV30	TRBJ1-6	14	TGTGCCTTCAGACAGGACAGGGCTAATTCACCCCTCCACTTT	CAFRQDRANSPLHF
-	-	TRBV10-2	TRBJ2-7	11	TGCGCCAGCAGTACAGGCTACGAGCAGTACTTC	CASSTGYEQYF
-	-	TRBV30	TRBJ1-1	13	TGTGCCTGGAGTGTAGCAACGAACACTGAAGCTTTCTTT	CAWSVATNTEAFF
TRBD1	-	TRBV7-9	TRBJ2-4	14	TGTGCCAGCAGCCCCCCGGGACAGCAAAACATTCAGTACTTC	CASSPPGQQNIQYF